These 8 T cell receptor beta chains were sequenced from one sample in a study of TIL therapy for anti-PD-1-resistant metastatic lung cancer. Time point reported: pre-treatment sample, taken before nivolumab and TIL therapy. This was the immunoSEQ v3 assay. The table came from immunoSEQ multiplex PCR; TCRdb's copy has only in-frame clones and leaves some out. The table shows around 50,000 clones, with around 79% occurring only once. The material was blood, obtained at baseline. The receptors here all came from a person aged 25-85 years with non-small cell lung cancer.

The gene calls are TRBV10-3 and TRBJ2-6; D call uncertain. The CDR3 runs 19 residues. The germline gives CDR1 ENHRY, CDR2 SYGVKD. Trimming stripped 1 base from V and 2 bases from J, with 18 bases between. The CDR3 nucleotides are TGTGCCATCAGTGAGTGGCGGAACACCCCGGAGACTGGGGCCAACGTCCTGACTTTC. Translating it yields CAISEWRNTPETGANVLTF.

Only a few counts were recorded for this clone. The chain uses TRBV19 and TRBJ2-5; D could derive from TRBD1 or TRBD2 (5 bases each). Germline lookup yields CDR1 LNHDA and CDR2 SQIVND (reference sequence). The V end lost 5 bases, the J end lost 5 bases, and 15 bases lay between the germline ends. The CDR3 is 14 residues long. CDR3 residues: CASSLGPGGETQYF. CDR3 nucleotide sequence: TGTGCCAGTAGTTTGGGGCCCGGCGGGGAGACCCAGTACTTC.

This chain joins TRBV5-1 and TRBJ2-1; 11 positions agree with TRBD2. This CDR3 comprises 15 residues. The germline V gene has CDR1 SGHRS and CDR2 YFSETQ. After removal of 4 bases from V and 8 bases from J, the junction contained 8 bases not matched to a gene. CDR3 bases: TGCGCCAGCAGCGATACTAGCGGGGGTTACCATGAGCAGTTCTTC. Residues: CASSDTSGGYHEQFF.

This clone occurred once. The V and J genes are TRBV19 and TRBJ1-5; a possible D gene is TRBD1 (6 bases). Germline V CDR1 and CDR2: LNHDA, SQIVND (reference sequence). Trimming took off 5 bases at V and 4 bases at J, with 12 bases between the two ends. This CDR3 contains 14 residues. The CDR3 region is CASSYQQGNQPQHF. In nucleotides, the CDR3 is TGTGCCAGTAGTTATCAACAGGGAAATCAGCCCCAGCATTTT.

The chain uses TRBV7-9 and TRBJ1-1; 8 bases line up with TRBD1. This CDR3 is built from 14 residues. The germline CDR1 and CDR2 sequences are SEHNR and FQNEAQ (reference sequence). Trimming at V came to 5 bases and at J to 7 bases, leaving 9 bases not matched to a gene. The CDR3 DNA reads TGTGCCAGCAGCCGACAAGGACAGGGAGGTGAAGCTTTCTTT. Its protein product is CASSRQGQGGEAFF.

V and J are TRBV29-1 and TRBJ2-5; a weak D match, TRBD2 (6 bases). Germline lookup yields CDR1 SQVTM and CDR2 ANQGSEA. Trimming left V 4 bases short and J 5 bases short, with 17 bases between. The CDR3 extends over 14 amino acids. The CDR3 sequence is CSVAGTDKWETQYF. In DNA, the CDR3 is TGCAGCGTTGCCGGGACTGACAAATGGGAGACCCAGTACTTC.

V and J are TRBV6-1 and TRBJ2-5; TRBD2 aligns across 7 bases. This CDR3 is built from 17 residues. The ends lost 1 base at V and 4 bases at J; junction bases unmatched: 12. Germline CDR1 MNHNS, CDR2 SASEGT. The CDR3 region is CASSEGGRSSGGETQYF. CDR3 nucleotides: TGTGCCAGCAGTGAAGGGGGTAGGTCTAGCGGTGGAGAGACCCAGTACTTC.

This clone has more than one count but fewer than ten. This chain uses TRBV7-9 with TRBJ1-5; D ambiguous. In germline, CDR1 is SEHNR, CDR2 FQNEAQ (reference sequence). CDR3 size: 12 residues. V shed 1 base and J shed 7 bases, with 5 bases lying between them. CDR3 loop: CASSLGTQPQHF. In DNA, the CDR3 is TGTGCCAGCAGCTTAGGGACCCAGCCCCAGCATTTT.